Listed below are T cell receptor beta chains from one sample, sequenced in a study of T cell responses to AZD1222 COVID-19 vaccine. The data were produced by immunoSEQ multiplex PCR, yet TCRdb's version contains in-frame clones alone and is incomplete. Among around 120,000 clones listed, about 90% were seen once. The source was peripheral blood, collected on day 0 of AZD1222 vaccination. Receptors were obtained from an adult in good health. The CDR3 runs from the conserved cysteine through the conserved F or W. The order of the fields is V gene, J gene, CDR3 protein.

TRBV6-4	TRBJ1-6	CASSDSQRGSPLHF
TRBV10-3	TRBJ1-2	CAISEHPTGGYRYTF
TRBV4-3	TRBJ2-1	CASSPGLVDSYDEQFF
TRBV4-3	TRBJ2-7	CASSQDQGAGGFYEQYF
TRBV7-9	TRBJ1-2	CASRAGGDGYTF
TRBV15	TRBJ1-2	CATSRVGQNYGYTF
TRBV5-1	TRBJ1-1	CASSFGGLNTEAFF
TRBV11-2	TRBJ1-4	CASSLDAGLNEKLFF
TRBV4-3	TRBJ1-1	CASSQAGVREAFF
TRBV28	TRBJ2-5	CASGRAWTLQETQYF
TRBV19	TRBJ2-3	CASSMLGLAGAPTDTQYF
TRBV2	TRBJ1-2	CASQDGNYYGYTF
TRBV2	TRBJ1-1	CAMDGNTEAFF